A selection of T cell receptor beta chains follows, all from one sample in a study of T cell changes during pregnancy in multiple sclerosis. Data came from immunoSEQ multiplex PCR; TCRdb stores just in-frame clones and leaves some out. The table lists 49,000 or so clones, over 90% of them singletons. The source material was peripheral blood, sampled in the third trimester of pregnancy. The receptors were gathered from a female donor with multiple sclerosis, enrolled in a pregnancy study. The CDR3 runs from the conserved cysteine through the conserved F or W.

TRBJ2-1 TRBV19 CASSMGGQGNEQFF
TRBJ1-3 TRBV18 CASSPPRRGIGNTIYF
TRBJ2-7 TRBV5-1 CASSPFSSGSYEQYF
TRBJ2-3 TRBV27 CASSFLPADTQYF
TRBJ2-7 TRBV11-2 CASRTAGQGFYEQYF
TRBJ2-7 TRBV6-5 CASSPSGRVGQYF
TRBJ1-1 TRBV27 CASSTQKTGDTEAFF
TRBJ1-2 TRBV30 CAYPGQGAFGYTF
TRBJ2-3 TRBV27 CASSNWRGKMTDTQYF
TRBJ1-5 TRBV4-1 CASSQEITGGTGQPQHF
. TRBV10-3 CATSDSLTSATYEQYF
TRBJ1-2 TRBV19 CASSPRQGWDGYTF
TRBJ1-1 TRBV19 CASLGLFTVVTEAFF
TRBJ2-6 TRBV27 CASSLYRPSGANVLTF
TRBJ2-5 TRBV28 CASSSREGGPRRETQYF
TRBJ2-1 TRBV18 CASSPGDRMYNEQFF
TRBJ2-6 TRBV19 CASSAGTGPGANVLTF
TRBJ2-1 TRBV11-1 CASSGTGLAFSYNEQFF
TRBJ2-4 TRBV6-1 CASSEARGNIQYF
TRBJ1-6 TRBV9 CASSYRGLNSPLHF
TRBJ2-3 TRBV6-6 CASSNAAGGPADTQYF
TRBJ2-4 TRBV5-4 CASSLERPKGDIQYF
TRBJ2-5 TRBV9 CASSVNTDRQETQYF
TRBJ2-1 TRBV11-3 CASSLDPASGYYNEQFF
TRBJ2-7 TRBV2 CASSGDYPEQYF
TRBJ2-2 TRBV9 CASSVSGSSGSVWDTGELFF
TRBJ2-1 TRBV7-2 CASRRSSGGSSYNEQFF
TRBJ1-1 TRBV5-8 CASSLRGRTEAFF
TRBJ1-1 TRBV7-9 CASSQTGVTEAFF
TRBJ2-7 TRBV5-1 CASSFTQAGYEQYF
TRBJ1-4 TRBV4-3 CASSHLPSTDISEKLFF
TRBJ1-1 TRBV5-4 CASSPLTVMNTEAFF